This T cell receptor (beta chain) was found in a study of T-cell reconstitution after alpha-beta-depleted transplantation in children. Whole-study findings and limits: About two months after transplant, alpha-beta T cells reportedly came from several hundred expanded graft clones.

After removal of 2 bases from V and 4 bases from J, the junction contained 5 bases not matched to a gene. This CDR3 is built from 15 residues. The V gene's germline CDR1 is SGHRS and CDR2 YFSETQ. TCRbeta library preparation incorporated unique molecular identifiers. TCRdb reprocessed the PCR reads with MiXCR, giving one entry per CDR3 protein. The sample carries about 220,000 distinct CDR3 sequences, more than 15% recorded once. To note about this clonotype: What it recognizes is unknown.

The sequencing used PBMCs, mostly from graft donor cells, collected 360 days after TCRalphabeta/CD19-depleted stem cell transplant. V usage is TRBV5-1 and J usage is TRBJ2-2; 7 bases agree with TRBD1. This TCR derives from a male patient between 2 and 10 years old who had a stem cell transplant for acute lymphoblastic leukemia, so the T cells may come from the graft donor. CDR3 DNA sequence: TGCGCCAGCAGCTTTCGGGACAGTCCCACCGGGGAGCTGTTTTTT. It translates to CASSFRDSPTGELFF.